This TCR beta chain was captured in a study of T-cell memory formation after mild COVID-19. About the study: Among the donors, TCR clusters were largely specific to each donor. Overall study findings and caveats: The second-wave clones peaking on day 37 were not confirmed as SARS-CoV-2-specific.

With regard to this clonotype: Its cognate antigen is unknown.

V lost 6 bases to trimming and J lost 2 bases; unmatched junction nucleotides: 10. The germline V gene encodes CDR1 DFQATT and CDR2 SNEGSKA (reference sequence). The CDR3 totals 14 residues. TCRdb recomputed calls from the 5' RACE reads with MiXCR, one row per CDR3 protein. This repertoire shows around 250,000 distinct CDR3 sequences, roughly 15% found once; its top ten account for more than 20%. Specimen: PBMCs or a T cell subset sorted from them (not recorded which). The chain recombines TRBV20-1 with TRBJ2-7, with 7 positions matching TRBD1. This TCR was recovered from a man between 18 and 35 years old who had mild COVID-19 (a few samples of this study predate the infection). Cell type and time point are not known. The CDR3 reads CSARDRNIPYEQYF. As DNA, the CDR3 is TGCAGTGCGAGGGACAGAAACATACCCTACGAGCAGTACTTC.